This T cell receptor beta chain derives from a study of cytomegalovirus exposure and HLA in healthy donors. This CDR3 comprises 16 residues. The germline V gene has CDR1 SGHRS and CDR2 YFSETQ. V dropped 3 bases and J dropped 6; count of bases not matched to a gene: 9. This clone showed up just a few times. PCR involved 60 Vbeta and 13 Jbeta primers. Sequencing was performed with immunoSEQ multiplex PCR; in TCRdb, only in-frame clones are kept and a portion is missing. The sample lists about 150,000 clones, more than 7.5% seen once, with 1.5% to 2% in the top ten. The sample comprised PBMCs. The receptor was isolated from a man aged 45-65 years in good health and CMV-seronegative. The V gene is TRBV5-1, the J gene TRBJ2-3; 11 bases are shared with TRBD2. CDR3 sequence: CASSSLAGGLRDTQYF. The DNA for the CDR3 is TGCGCCAGCAGCTCCTTAGCGGGGGGGCTGAGGGATACGCAGTATTTT. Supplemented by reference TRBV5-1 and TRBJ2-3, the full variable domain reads KAGVTQTPRYLIKTRGQQVTLSCSPISGHRSVSWYQQTPGQGLQFLFEYFSETQRNKGNFPGRFSGRQFSNSRSEMNVSTLELGDSALYLCASSSLAGGLRDTQYFGPGTRLTVL.